The 20 T cell receptor beta chains in this list originate from one sample, sequenced in a study of CXCR3-negative and CXCR3-positive naive CD8 T cells. The study's findings and limits: Naive cells with CXCR3 showed TRB CDR3s that were more hydrophobic than those in CXCR3-negative naive cells.

Libraries were UMI-labeled 5' RACE TRB cDNA. TCRdb re-called the 5' RACE reads and catalogs CDR3 proteins one per entry, DNA excluded. The table for this sample gives 7,000 or so distinct CDR3 sequences. These receptors have no known antigen. Input material: naive CXCR3+ CD8+ T cells from blood. Stated subset: CD45RO-CCR7+CD27+CD95- naive CD8+ T cells expressing CXCR3 (TNR3+). The receptors were gathered from a human donor in good health. Some clones in this sample may be carry-over from other donors' samples.

This clonotype is deemed medium-sized by its frequency. This chain connects TRBV14 to TRBJ2-3. The CDR3 consists of 16 residues. Germline V gene lookup returns CDR1 SGHDN and CDR2 FVKESK. This CDR3 reads CASSQGFTSSTDTQYF.

The V call is TRBV15, the J call TRBJ1-2. The V gene's germline CDR1 is LNHNV and CDR2 YYDKDF (reference sequence). The length of the CDR3 is 15 residues. The CDR3 is CATSRDDSRDYGYTF.

By frequency, this clonotype registers medium-sized. The V gene is TRBV27, the J gene TRBJ2-1; TCRdb's assignment of TRBD1 cannot be checked, as there is no DNA. The CDR3 is made up of 14 amino acids. Germline values: CDR1 MNHEY, CDR2 SMNVEV (reference sequence). The CDR3 protein is CASAQGATYNEQFF.

Its frequency marks this clonotype as medium-sized (0.01 to 0.1%). This sequence joins TRBV7-9 and TRBJ2-7; the D call from TCRdb, TRBD1, cannot be confirmed without DNA. Per germline, CDR1 SEHNR and CDR2 FQNEAQ (reference sequence). There are 15 residues in the CDR3. The CDR3 is CASSLAGDGSYEQYF.

This rearrangement joins TRBV7-6 to TRBJ2-3. This CDR3 has 12 residues. Germline CDR1 and CDR2: SGHVS and FNYEAQ. CDR3 sequence reads: CASLVDTDTQYF.

The chain joins TRBV29-1 to TRBJ2-1; TCRdb indicates TRBD2, and absent DNA this call remains unverified. CDR3 length equals 15 residues. Germline V gives CDR1 SQVTM, CDR2 ANQGSEA. This CDR3 reads CSVVPGASSYNEQFF.

This clonotype is deemed medium-sized by its frequency. The rearrangement links TRBV29-1 to TRBJ2-3; the D gene TCRdb calls, TRBD2, cannot be checked with no DNA. The CDR3 is 15 residues long. Germline CDR1 and CDR2: SQVTM and ANQGSEA. CDR3 residues: CSVGTSGISTDTQYF.

CDR3 protein: CASSFLGSNQPQHF. The chain joins TRBV12-3 or TRBV12-4 to TRBJ1-5. The CDR3 sequence is 14 residues long.

By frequency, this clonotype is medium-sized (0.01 to 0.1%). V gene TRBV4-3 combines with J gene TRBJ1-2; lacking DNA, the TRBD1 call made by TCRdb goes unchecked. The CDR3 contains 13 residues. The germline V gene encodes CDR1 LGHNA and CDR2 YSLEER. This CDR3 is CASSQGGTQGYTF.

This chain links TRBV11-3 with TRBJ1-1. Per the germline V gene, CDR1 is SGHNT and CDR2 is YENEEA. This CDR3 comprises 14 residues. CDR3 protein: CASSLDVGNTEAFF.

This clonotype registers medium-sized by frequency. This chain uses TRBV25-1 with TRBJ1-6. From germline, CDR1 is MGHDK and CDR2 SYGVNS. There are 12 residues in the CDR3. CDR3 protein: CASSTNNSPLHF.

V usage is TRBV29-1 and J usage is TRBJ1-2. Germline values: CDR1 SQVTM, CDR2 ANQGSEA. The CDR3 extends over 15 amino acids. The CDR3 loop reads CSVEVVEPANYGYTF.

The chain links TRBV13 to TRBJ2-1; TCRdb indicates TRBD2, and absent DNA this call remains unverified. The CDR3 is made up of 14 amino acids. CDR1 and CDR2 (germline): PRHDT, FYEKMQ (reference sequence). The CDR3 is CASSTVGSGAEQFF.

The CDR3 here is CSVNPTGGVYNEQFF. The rearrangement uses TRBV29-1 and TRBJ2-1; without DNA, the TCRdb call of TRBD1 cannot be checked. The CDR3 consists of 15 residues. The germline gives CDR1 SQVTM, CDR2 ANQGSEA.

This clonotype ranks as medium-sized (0.01 to 0.1%) in terms of frequency. The chain carries TRBV9 and TRBJ2-1; TCRdb indicates TRBD2, and absent DNA this call remains unverified. CDR3 size: 15 residues. CDR1 and CDR2 from the germline V gene are SGDLS and YYNGEE. The CDR3 loop is CASSVATGSYNEQFF. Full variable domain (missing parts from reference TRBV9 and TRBJ2-1): DSGVTQTPKHLITATGQRVTLRCSPRSGDLSVYWYQQSLDQGLQFLIQYYNGEERAKGNILERFSAQQFPDLHSELNLSSLELGDSALYFCASSVATGSYNEQFFGPGTRLTVL.

The chain combines TRBV28 with TRBJ1-1; TCRdb lists TRBD1, though no DNA is available to test this call. This CDR3 is 17 amino acids long. The germline CDR1 and CDR2 sequences are MDHEN and SYDVKM. The CDR3 sequence is CASSSGQGGTADTEAFF.

J is TRBJ2-3 and V is TRBV29-1. CDR1 and CDR2 (germline): SQVTM, ANQGSEA. This CDR3 spans 14 amino acids. Here the CDR3 reads CSVEGEESTDTQYF.

This clonotype is classed as medium-sized by frequency. The CDR3 loop is CSAPRTSGYSYEQYF. The chain has TRBV20-1 and TRBJ2-7; TCRdb names TRBD2, which stays unverified in the absence of DNA. Germline CDR1 and CDR2: DFQATT and SNEGSKA (reference sequence). This CDR3 is 15 amino acids long.

V usage is TRBV25-1 and J usage is TRBJ1-4. CDR3 length: 15 amino acids. Per germline, CDR1 MGHDK and CDR2 SYGVNS. CDR3 residues: CASSESVVAAEKLFF.

This clonotype counts as medium-sized (0.01 to 0.1%) by frequency. This chain links TRBV10-2 with TRBJ1-3. This CDR3 spans 17 amino acids. Germline loops: CDR1 WSHSY, CDR2 SAAADI. CDR3 amino acids: CASSEVYTVASGNTIYF.